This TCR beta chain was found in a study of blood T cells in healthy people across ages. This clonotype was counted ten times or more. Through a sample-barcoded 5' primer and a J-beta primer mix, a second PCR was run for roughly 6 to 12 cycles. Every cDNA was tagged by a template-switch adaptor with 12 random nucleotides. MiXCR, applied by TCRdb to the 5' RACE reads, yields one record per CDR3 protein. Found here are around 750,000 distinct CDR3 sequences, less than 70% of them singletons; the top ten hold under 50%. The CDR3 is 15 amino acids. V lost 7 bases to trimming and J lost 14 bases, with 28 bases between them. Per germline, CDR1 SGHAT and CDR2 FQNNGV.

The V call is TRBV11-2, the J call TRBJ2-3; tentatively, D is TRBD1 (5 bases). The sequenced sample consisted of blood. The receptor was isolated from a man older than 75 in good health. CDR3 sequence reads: CASTSPGLGHRYAYF. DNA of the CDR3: TGTGCCAGCACCTCACCCGGGTTGGGGCACAGATACGCGTATTTT.